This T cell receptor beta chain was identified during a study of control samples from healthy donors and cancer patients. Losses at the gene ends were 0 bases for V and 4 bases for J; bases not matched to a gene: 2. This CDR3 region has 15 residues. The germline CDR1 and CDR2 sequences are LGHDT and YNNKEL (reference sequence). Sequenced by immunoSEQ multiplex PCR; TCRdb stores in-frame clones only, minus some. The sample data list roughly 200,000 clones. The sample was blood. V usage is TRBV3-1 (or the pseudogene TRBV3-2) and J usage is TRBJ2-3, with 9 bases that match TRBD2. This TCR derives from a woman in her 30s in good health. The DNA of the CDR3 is TGTGCCAGCAGCCAAGAGGGGACTAGCCCAGATACGCAGTATTTT. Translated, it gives CASSQEGTSPDTQYF.